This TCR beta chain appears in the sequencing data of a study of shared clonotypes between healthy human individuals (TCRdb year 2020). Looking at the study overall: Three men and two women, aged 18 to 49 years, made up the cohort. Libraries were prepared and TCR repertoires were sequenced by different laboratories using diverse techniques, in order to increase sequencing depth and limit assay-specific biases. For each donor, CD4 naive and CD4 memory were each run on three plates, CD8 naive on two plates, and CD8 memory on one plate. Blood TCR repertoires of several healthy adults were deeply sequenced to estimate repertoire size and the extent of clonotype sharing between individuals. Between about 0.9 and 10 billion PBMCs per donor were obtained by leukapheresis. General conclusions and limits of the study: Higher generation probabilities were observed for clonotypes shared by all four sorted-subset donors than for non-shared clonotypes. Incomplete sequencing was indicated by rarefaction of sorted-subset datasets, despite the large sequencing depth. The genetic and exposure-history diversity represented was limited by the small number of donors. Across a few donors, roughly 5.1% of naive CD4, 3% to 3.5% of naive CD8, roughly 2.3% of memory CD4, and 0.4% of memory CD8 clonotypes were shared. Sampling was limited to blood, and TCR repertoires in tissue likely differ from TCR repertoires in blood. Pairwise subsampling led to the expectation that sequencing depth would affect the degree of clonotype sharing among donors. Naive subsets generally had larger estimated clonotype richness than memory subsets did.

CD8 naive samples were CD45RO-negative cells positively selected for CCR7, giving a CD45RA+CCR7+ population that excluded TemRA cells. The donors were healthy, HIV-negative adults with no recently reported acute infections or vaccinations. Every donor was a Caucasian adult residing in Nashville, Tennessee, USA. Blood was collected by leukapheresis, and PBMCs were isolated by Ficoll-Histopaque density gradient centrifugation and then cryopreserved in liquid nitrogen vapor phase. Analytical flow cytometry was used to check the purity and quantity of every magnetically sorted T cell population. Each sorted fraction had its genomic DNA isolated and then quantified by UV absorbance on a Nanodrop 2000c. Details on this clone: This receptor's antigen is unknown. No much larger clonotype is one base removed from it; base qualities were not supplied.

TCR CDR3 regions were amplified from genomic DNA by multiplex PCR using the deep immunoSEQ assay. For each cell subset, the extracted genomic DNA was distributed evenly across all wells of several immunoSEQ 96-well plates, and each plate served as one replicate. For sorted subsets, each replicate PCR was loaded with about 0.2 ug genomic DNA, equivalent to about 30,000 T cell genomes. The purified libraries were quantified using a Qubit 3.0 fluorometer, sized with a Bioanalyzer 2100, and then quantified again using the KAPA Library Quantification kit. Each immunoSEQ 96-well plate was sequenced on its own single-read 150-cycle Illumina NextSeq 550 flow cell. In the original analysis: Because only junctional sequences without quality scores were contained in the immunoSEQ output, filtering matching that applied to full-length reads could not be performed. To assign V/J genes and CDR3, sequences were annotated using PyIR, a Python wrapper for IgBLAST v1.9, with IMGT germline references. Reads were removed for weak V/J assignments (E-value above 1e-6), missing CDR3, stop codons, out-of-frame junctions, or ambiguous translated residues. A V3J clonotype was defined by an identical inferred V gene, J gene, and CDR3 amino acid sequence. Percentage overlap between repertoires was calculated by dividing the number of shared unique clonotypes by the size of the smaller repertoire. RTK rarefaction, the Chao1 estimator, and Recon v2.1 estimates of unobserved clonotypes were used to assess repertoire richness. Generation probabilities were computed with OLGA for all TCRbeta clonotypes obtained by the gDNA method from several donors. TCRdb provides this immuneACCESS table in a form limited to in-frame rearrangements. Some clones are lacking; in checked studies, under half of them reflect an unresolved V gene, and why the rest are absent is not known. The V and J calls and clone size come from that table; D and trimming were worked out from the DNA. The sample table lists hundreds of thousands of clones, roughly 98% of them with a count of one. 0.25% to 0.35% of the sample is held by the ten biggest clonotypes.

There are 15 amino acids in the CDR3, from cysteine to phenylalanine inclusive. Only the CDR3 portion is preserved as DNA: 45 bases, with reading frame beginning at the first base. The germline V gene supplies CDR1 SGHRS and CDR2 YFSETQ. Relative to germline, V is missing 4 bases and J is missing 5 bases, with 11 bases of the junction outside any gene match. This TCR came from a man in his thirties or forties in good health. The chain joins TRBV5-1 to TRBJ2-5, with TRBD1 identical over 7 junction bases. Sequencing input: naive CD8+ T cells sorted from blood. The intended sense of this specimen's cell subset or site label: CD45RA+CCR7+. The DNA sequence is TGCGCCAGCAGCGCCGAGATGGGACAGACGGAGACCCAGTACTTC. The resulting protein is CASSAEMGQTETQYF.